This T cell receptor (beta chain) was recorded in a study of blood T cell repertoires in COVID-19. Study-wide background: Sources were T cells, B-cell-depleted T cells, or PBMCs; the material itself was cDNA or gDNA.

Method: immunoSEQ multiplex PCR; TCRdb's copy keeps in-frame clones and lacks some. Of about 240,000 clones listed, approximately 85% are singletons. The CDR3 runs to 16 residues. After removal of 3 bases from V and 4 bases from J, the junction contained 13 bases not matched to a gene. The germline CDR1 and CDR2 sequences are SGDLS and YYNGEE. The chain carries TRBV9 and TRBJ2-7; 7 bases line up with TRBD2. The specimen was peripheral blood. The source is a woman aged 55 to 70 with active or convalescent COVID-19. In nucleotides, the CDR3 is TGTGCCAGCAGCGCCTCCAGCGGGGCAGCGGGTTACGAGCAGTACTTC. It specifies CASSASSGAAGYEQYF. Supplemented by reference TRBV9 and TRBJ2-7, the full variable domain reads DSGVTQTPKHLITATGQRVTLRCSPRSGDLSVYWYQQSLDQGLQFLIQYYNGEERAKGNILERFSAQQFPDLHSELNLSSLELGDSALYFCASSASSGAAGYEQYFGPGTRLTVT.